These 32 T cell receptor beta chains were sequenced from one sample in a study of blood T cell repertoires in COVID-19. The method was immunoSEQ multiplex PCR; TCRdb's version includes in-frame clones alone and lacks a portion of them. The sample includes roughly 79,000 clones, around 82% of them seen just once. The specimen sequenced was peripheral blood. The receptors shown here come from a human donor in a cohort sampled during active COVID-19.

The gene calls are TRBV11-1 and TRBJ1-4; 7 nucleotides line up with TRBD1. The V segment lost 4 bases and the J segment 1 base; nucleotides outside the gene matches: 6. This CDR3 is built from 16 residues. CDR1 SGHAT and CDR2 FQDESV come from the germline V gene (reference sequence). The CDR3 loop is CASSSGRQGTNEKLFF. The CDR3 DNA sequence: TGTGCCAGCAGCTCGGGTCGACAGGGAACTAATGAAAAACTGTTTTTT.

This clone is a singleton in its sample. This rearrangement joins TRBV9 to TRBJ2-7; weak D call: TRBD2 (5 bases). Trimming cost V 0 bases and J 2 bases, with 12 bases left between them. CDR1 and CDR2 (germline): SGDLS, YYNGEE. The CDR3 sequence is 15 residues long. The CDR3 sequence is CASSVEKGGPYEQYF. CDR3 nucleotide sequence: TGTGCCAGCAGCGTAGAAAAAGGAGGTCCCTACGAGCAGTACTTC.

V gene TRBV9 combines with J gene TRBJ1-1; D unresolved. Germline loops: CDR1 SGDLS, CDR2 YYNGEE. Trimming took 1 base from V and 1 from J, leaving 5 bases between them. CDR3 length equals 13 residues. CDR3 region: CASSVLSNTEAFF. The CDR3 DNA reads TGTGCCAGCAGCGTATTATCGAACACTGAAGCTTTCTTT.

The J gene is TRBJ1-4, the V gene TRBV6-5; 10 nucleotides line up with TRBD1. The germline V gene encodes CDR1 MNHEY and CDR2 SVGAGI. This CDR3 is built from 15 residues. V gave up 7 bases and J gave up 8 bases; unmatched junction bases: 10. The CDR3 region is CASNKPGTGDEKLFF. CDR3 sequence (DNA): TGTGCCAGCAACAAACCCGGGACAGGGGACGAAAAACTGTTTTTT.

This clone showed up just once. The chain has TRBV4-3 and TRBJ2-2; 8 positions agree with TRBD1. The V segment lost 1 base and the J segment 4 bases; nucleotides outside the gene matches: 14. The CDR3 loop spans 19 amino acids. Per the germline V gene, CDR1 is LGHNA and CDR2 is YSLEER. The CDR3 sequence is CASSQVGGRGRRGTGELFF. In DNA, the CDR3 is TGCGCCAGCAGCCAAGTCGGTGGCAGGGGGCGAAGGGGCACCGGGGAGCTGTTTTTT.

CDR3 protein: CASSSTGSEQYF. CDR3 bases: TGTGCCAGCAGCTCAACGGGGAGCGAGCAGTACTTC. The V gene is TRBV7-2, the J gene TRBJ2-7, with a tentative D call TRBD2 (5 bases). The CDR3 extends over 12 amino acids. Per germline, CDR1 SGHTA and CDR2 FQGNSA. V lost 4 bases, J lost 6 bases, and 10 bases lay in between.

The chain links TRBV5-1 to TRBJ2-5, with 7 nucleotides matching TRBD1. The CDR3 totals 14 residues. Germline CDR1 and CDR2: SGHRS and YFSETQ. The ends lost 2 bases at V and 2 bases at J; junction bases unmatched: 3. The DNA of the CDR3 is TGCGCCAGCAGCTTCGGGACAGTTCAAGAGACCCAGTACTTC. The encoded protein is CASSFGTVQETQYF.

This chain joins TRBV2 and TRBJ2-1; TRBD2 aligns across 9 bases. The CDR3 contains 15 residues. Unmatched junction bases numbered 14, after V lost 9 bases and J lost 8 bases. Germline CDR1 SNHLY, CDR2 FYNNEI. CDR3 coding DNA: TGTGCCAGTCATTCGGGGAGCGGGGGGTTACATGAGCAGTTCTTC. Protein: CASHSGSGGLHEQFF.

This clone was detected only once. This chain uses TRBV5-1 with TRBJ2-7; 10 bases align to TRBD2. CDR3 length equals 17 residues. From germline, CDR1 is SGHRS and CDR2 YFSETQ. The V gene end was trimmed by 0 bases and the J gene end by 3 bases; junction bases not matched to a gene: 9. The DNA for the CDR3 is TGCGCCAGCAGCTTGGGAACTAGCGGGGTAATCCTCTACGAGCAGTACTTC. Protein: CASSLGTSGVILYEQYF.

This clone was counted a single time. This chain uses TRBV10-3 with TRBJ2-1, with D perhaps TRBD2 (6 bases). CDR1 ENHRY and CDR2 SYGVKD come from the germline V gene. The CDR3 runs 17 residues. The V end lost 3 bases, the J end lost 0 bases, and 15 bases lay between the germline ends. DNA of the CDR3: TGTGCCATCAGTGAACCAACCGGGAGACTCTCCTACAATGAGCAGTTCTTC. Its translation is CAISEPTGRLSYNEQFF.

The sample holds one count of this clone. The chain joins TRBV29-1 to TRBJ1-1; D unresolved. Germline CDR1 reads SQVTM; CDR2 reads ANQGSEA. This CDR3 has 12 residues. In DNA, the CDR3 is TGCCTCCTGAGTGAGGGGAACACTGAAGCTTTCTTT. Amino acids: CLLSEGNTEAFF.

The V and J genes are TRBV5-6 and TRBJ2-5; D perhaps matches TRBD1 (5 bases). This CDR3 spans 13 amino acids. CDR1 and CDR2 from the germline V gene are SGHDT and YYEEEE. Trimming took 3 bases from V and 3 from J, leaving 9 bases between them. The CDR3 coding sequence is TGTGCCAGCAGCTCACAGGTGGAAGAGACCCAGTACTTC. This gives the protein CASSSQVEETQYF.

The V gene is TRBV27, the J gene TRBJ1-1; no clear D gene. The germline V and J ends were trimmed by 5 bases and 0 bases, with 7 bases remaining between them. The CDR3 sequence is 13 residues long. CDR1 and CDR2 from the germline V gene are MNHEY and SMNVEV (reference sequence). The CDR3 loop is CASSMRVNTEAFF. CDR3 DNA sequence: TGTGCCAGCAGTATGAGGGTGAACACTGAAGCTTTCTTT.

J is TRBJ1-6 and V is TRBV6-5, with D tentatively TRBD1 (5 bases). This CDR3 region has 15 residues. CDR1 is MNHEY, CDR2 SVGAGI, per germline. Trimming shortened V by 5 bases and J by 2 bases, and 10 bases separated the two germline ends. CDR3 DNA sequence: TGTGCCAGCAGTCCTGGGGCCACCTATAATTCACCCCTCCACTTT. Amino acids: CASSPGATYNSPLHF.

A single count supports this clone. The chain couples TRBV19 to TRBJ1-1; D call uncertain. The CDR3 loop spans 11 amino acids. Germline V gene lookup returns CDR1 LNHDA and CDR2 SQIVND (reference sequence). The V gene lost 8 bases and the J gene lost 10 bases, with 14 bases spanning the gap. The CDR3 sequence is CASSVRFGAFF. In DNA form, the CDR3 reads TGTGCCAGTTCGGTAAGATTTGGAGCTTTCTTT.

The chain joins TRBV19 to TRBJ1-2, with 7 nucleotides matching TRBD1. The V segment lost 4 bases and the J segment 0 bases; nucleotides outside the gene matches: 5. Per the germline V gene, CDR1 is LNHDA and CDR2 is SQIVND (reference sequence). The CDR3 length is 15 residues. The chain's CDR3 is CASSTRDRSNYGYTF. Written as DNA, the CDR3 is TGTGCCAGTAGTACCCGGGACAGATCTAACTATGGCTACACCTTC. The complete variable domain, with remaining parts taken from reference TRBV19 and TRBJ1-2, reads DGGITQSPKYLFRKEGQNVTLSCEQNLNHDAMYWYRQDPGQGLRLIYYSQIVNDFQKGDIAEGYSVSREKKESFPLTVTSAQKNPTAFYLCASSTRDRSNYGYTFGSGTRLTVV.

The chain combines TRBV5-1 with TRBJ2-7; D uncertain. Germline lookup yields CDR1 SGHRS and CDR2 YFSETQ. CDR3 length: 14 residues. V shed 1 base and J shed 5 bases, with 13 bases lying between them. The CDR3 DNA is TGCGCCAGCAGCTTGTCCCCAGGCCTGGACGAGCAGTACTTC. Encoded protein: CASSLSPGLDEQYF.

The chain employs TRBV6-2 or TRBV6-3 and TRBJ1-2, with D perhaps matching TRBD1 (6 bases). V lost 0 bases and J 1 base, leaving 9 bases between the germline ends. Germline V gene data show CDR1 as MNHEY and CDR2 as SVGEGT. CDR3 length equals 15 residues. Here the CDR3 DNA reads TGTGCCAGCAGTTACTCTCGGACAGATAACTATGGCTACACCTTC. As protein: CASSYSRTDNYGYTF.

The chain carries TRBV25-1 and TRBJ1-3; TRBD1 matches 8 bases. Germline loops: CDR1 MGHDK, CDR2 SYGVNS. The V gene end was trimmed by 1 base and the J gene end by 4 bases; junction bases not matched to a gene: 6. The CDR3 extends over 16 amino acids. The CDR3 nucleotides are TGTGCCAGCAGTGAATCAGGCAGGGGGCAAGGAAACACCATATATTTT. Residues: CASSESGRGQGNTIYF.

The chain employs TRBV12-3 or TRBV12-4 and TRBJ1-1; D uncertain. Trimming left V 5 bases short and J 1 base short, with 8 bases between. The CDR3 contains 13 residues. This CDR3 reads CASSPGGNTEAFF. DNA of the CDR3: TGTGCCAGCAGTCCCGGAGGGAACACTGAAGCTTTCTTT.

The chain employs TRBV19 and TRBJ2-3; 10 bases line up with TRBD2. V lost 4 bases and J lost 6; bases outside the gene matches: 4. Germline V gene sequence: CDR1 LNHDA, CDR2 SQIVND (reference sequence). The CDR3 covers 14 residues. CDR3 residues: CASSTSGGMDTQYF. CDR3 DNA: TGTGCCAGTAGTACTAGCGGGGGAATGGATACGCAGTATTTT.

The rearrangement joins TRBV5-1 to TRBJ1-2; 7 bases agree with TRBD1. This CDR3 comprises 14 residues. CDR1 SGHRS and CDR2 YFSETQ come from the germline V gene. The V and J ends lost 1 base and 4 bases, in that order; junction bases with no gene match: 4. CDR3 nucleotides: TGCGCCAGCAGCTTGACAGGGGTGGTCTATGGCTACACCTTC. As protein: CASSLTGVVYGYTF.

The rearrangement links TRBV15 to TRBJ2-1; unclear D gene. With 6 bases removed from V and 8 bases from J, the gap between germline ends came to 11 bases. The CDR3 runs to 12 residues. In germline, CDR1 is LNHNV, CDR2 YYDKDF (reference sequence). The CDR3 bases are TGTGCCACCAGAGGCGGCAGCCATGAGCAGTTCTTC. Translated: CATRGGSHEQFF.

The rearrangement uses TRBV4-2 and TRBJ2-2; D is unresolved. Germline CDR1 and CDR2: LGHNA and YNFKEQ. With 0 bases removed from V and 6 bases from J, the gap between germline ends came to 11 bases. The length of the CDR3 is 15 residues. DNA for the CDR3: TGTGCCAGCAGCCAAGAGGGCACCCTTCCCGGGGAGCTGTTTTTT. Amino acid sequence: CASSQEGTLPGELFF.

The V gene is TRBV7-8, the J gene TRBJ2-1; 9 bases fit TRBD1. V lost 7 bases to trimming and J lost 8 bases; unmatched junction nucleotides: 6. This CDR3 comprises 13 residues. The V gene's germline CDR1 is SGHVS and CDR2 FQNEAQ. The CDR3 spells CASKYRGQDEQFF. The DNA for the CDR3 is TGTGCCAGCAAATACAGGGGGCAGGATGAGCAGTTCTTC.

The rearrangement uses TRBV5-4 and TRBJ1-2; D gene uncertain. This CDR3 is built from 14 residues. The V end was cut by 0 bases, the J end by 1 base, with 7 bases between. CDR1 is SGHNT, CDR2 YYREEE, per germline (reference sequence). DNA of the CDR3: TGTGCCAGCAGCTTGGATACAGTTAACTATGGCTACACCTTC. Protein sequence: CASSLDTVNYGYTF.

This chain joins TRBV5-1 and TRBJ2-2; D is undetermined. Germline assignment: CDR1 SGHRS and CDR2 YFSETQ. The CDR3 length is 13 residues. Trimming cost V 0 bases and J 4 bases, with 4 bases left between them. CDR3 coding DNA: TGCGCCAGCAGCTTGGTTAGCACCGGGGAGCTGTTTTTT. It is translated as CASSLVSTGELFF.

The chain uses TRBV18 and TRBJ1-2; TRBD1 aligns across 7 bases. Germline CDR1 is KGHSH and CDR2 is LQKENI. With V trimmed by 4 bases and J by 4 bases, 9 bases remained unmatched. This CDR3 contains 15 residues. The DNA of the CDR3 is TGTGCCAGCTCACTTAGACAGGGAGGAAGCTATGGCTACACCTTC. Its protein is CASSLRQGGSYGYTF.

V gene TRBV7-9 combines with J gene TRBJ2-2; D remains ambiguous. The CDR3 length is 15 residues. Trimming removed 1 base at V and 6 bases at J, with 12 bases between. Germline values: CDR1 SEHNR, CDR2 FQNEAQ (reference sequence). The CDR3 DNA follows: TGTGCCAGCAGCTTAGTTGGTTTCTCAGCCGGGGAGCTGTTTTTT. Amino acid sequence: CASSLVGFSAGELFF.

This chain joins TRBV28 and TRBJ1-1; the D is unclear. V was clipped by 9 bases and J by 5 bases, with 16 bases between them. Germline V gives CDR1 MDHEN, CDR2 SYDVKM. This CDR3 has 13 residues. The DNA for the CDR3 is TGTGCCAGTGGAGACGGAACGTTAACTGAAGCTTTCTTT. It translates to CASGDGTLTEAFF.

The V call is TRBV4-3, the J call TRBJ1-6, with TRBD1 identical over 9 bases. CDR3 size: 15 residues. V trimming: 0 bases; J trimming: 8 bases; junction bases outside the gene matches: 2. The germline gives CDR1 LGHNA, CDR2 YSLEER. The DNA for the CDR3 is TGCGCCAGCAGCCAAGAGGGACAGGGACATTCACCCCTCCACTTT. It translates to CASSQEGQGHSPLHF.

The chain employs TRBV2 and TRBJ2-2; 7 bases align to TRBD1. The CDR3 has 12 amino acids. V shed 6 bases, J shed 7 bases, and the junction held 2 bases outside the gene matches. Germline V gene data show CDR1 as SNHLY and CDR2 as FYNNEI. This CDR3 is CASSQGVGELFF. CDR3 sequence (DNA): TGTGCCAGCAGCCAGGGGGTCGGGGAGCTGTTTTTT.